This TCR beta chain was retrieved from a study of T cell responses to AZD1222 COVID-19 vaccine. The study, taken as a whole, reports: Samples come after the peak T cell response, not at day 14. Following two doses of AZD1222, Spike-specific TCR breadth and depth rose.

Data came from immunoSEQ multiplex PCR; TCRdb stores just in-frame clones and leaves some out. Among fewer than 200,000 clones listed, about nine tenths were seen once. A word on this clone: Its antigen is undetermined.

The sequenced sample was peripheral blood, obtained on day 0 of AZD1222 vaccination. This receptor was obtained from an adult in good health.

For the CDR3, the DNA is TGTGCCCACCGGTTGGGTTCTGGCTACACCTTC. Residues: CAHRLGSGYTF. This rearrangement joins TRBV2 to TRBJ1-2; D not resolved. Looked up from germline, CDR1 is SNHLY and CDR2 is FYNNEI. The ends were cut back, 11 bases at V and 7 bases at J, with 14 bases in the middle. The CDR3 covers 11 residues.